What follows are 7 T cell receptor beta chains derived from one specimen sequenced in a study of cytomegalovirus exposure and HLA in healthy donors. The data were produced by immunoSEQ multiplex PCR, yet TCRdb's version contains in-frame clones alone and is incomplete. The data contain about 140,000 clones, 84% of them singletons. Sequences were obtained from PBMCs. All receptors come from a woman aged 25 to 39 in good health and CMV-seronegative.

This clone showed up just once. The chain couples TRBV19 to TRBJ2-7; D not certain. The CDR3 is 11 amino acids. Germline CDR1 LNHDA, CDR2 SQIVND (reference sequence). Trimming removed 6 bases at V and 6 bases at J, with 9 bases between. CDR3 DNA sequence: TGTGCCAGTAGCCAGGCCCGCGAGCAGTACTTC. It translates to CASSQAREQYF.

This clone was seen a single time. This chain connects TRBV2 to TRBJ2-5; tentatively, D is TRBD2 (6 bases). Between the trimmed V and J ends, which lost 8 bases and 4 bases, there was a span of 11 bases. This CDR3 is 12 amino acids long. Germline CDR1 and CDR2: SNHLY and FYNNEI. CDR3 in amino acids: CASGGLGETQYF. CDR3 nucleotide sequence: TGTGCCAGCGGGGGACTTGGAGAGACCCAGTACTTC.

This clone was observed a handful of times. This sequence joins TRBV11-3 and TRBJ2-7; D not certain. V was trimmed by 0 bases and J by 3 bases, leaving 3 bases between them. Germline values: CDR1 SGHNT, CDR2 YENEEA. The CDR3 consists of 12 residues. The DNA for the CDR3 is TGTGCCAGCAGCTTAGATCGCTACGAGCAGTACTTC. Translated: CASSLDRYEQYF.

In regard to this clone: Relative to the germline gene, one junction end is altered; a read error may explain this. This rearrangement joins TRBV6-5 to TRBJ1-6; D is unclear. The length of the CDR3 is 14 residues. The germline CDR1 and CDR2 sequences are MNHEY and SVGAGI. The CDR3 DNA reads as TGTGCCAGCAGTTACCGGGAAGGCGATTCCCCCCTCCACTTT. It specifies CASSYREGDSPLHF.

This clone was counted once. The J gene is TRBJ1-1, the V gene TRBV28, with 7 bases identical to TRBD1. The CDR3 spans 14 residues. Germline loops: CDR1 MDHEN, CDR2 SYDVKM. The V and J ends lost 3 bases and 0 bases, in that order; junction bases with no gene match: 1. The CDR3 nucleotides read TGTGCCAGCAGTTTGACAGGGATGAACACTGAAGCTTTCTTT. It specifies CASSLTGMNTEAFF.

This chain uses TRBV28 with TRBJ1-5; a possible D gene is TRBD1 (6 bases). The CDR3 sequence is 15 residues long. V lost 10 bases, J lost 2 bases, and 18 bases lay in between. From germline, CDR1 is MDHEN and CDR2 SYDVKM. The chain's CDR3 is CATGTTQEGNQPQHF. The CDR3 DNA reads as TGTGCCACCGGGACAACCCAAGAAGGCAATCAGCCCCAGCATTTT.

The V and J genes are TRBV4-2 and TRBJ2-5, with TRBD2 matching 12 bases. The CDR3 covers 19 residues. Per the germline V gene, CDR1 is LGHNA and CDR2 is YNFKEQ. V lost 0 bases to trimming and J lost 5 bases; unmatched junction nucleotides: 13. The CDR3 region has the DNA TGTGCCAGCAGCCAAGATCGGGGACCTAGCGGGGGGGCCCGTGAGACCCAGTACTTC. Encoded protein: CASSQDRGPSGGARETQYF.